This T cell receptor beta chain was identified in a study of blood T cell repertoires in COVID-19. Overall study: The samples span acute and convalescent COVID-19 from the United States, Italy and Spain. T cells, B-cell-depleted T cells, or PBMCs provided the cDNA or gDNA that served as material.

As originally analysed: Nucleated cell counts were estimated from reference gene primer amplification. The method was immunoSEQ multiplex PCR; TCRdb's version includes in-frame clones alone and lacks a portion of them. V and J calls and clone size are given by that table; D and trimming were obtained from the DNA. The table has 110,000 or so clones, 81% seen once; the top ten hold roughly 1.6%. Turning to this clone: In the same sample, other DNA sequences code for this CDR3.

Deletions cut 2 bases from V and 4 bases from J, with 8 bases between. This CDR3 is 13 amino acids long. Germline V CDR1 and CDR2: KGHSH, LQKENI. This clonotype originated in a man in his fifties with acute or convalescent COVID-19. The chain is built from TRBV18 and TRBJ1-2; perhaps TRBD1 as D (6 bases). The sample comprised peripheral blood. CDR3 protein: CASSPDRSYGYTF. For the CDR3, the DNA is TGTGCCAGCTCACCAGACAGGTCCTATGGCTACACCTTC.